The rows below give T cell receptor beta chains drawn from one sample of a study of identical twins. TCRdb re-analysed the 5' RACE reads in MiXCR, keeping a single row per CDR3 protein. The sample carries roughly 1,500,000 distinct CDR3 sequences, about 32% recorded once. The sample taken for sequencing was cord blood. The receptors originated from a newborn girl in good health. CDR3s include the opening cysteine and the closing phenylalanine or tryptophan. Fields, in order: clone size, J gene, V gene, CDR3 protein. Expanded clones get a size class; other rows say once, few or many, or leave the size out.

>few|TRBJ2-7|TRBV20-1
CSALNRGFSYEQYF
>NA|TRBJ2-1|TRBV6-5
CASSYWAPSGSSYSEQFF
>NA|TRBJ1-2|TRBV29-1
CSVEDRTGLRNYGYTF
>NA|TRBJ2-3|TRBV5-1
CASSLVPGLAGTDTQYF
>NA|TRBJ1-6|TRBV18
CASSQTGTDSPLHF
>NA|TRBJ1-1|TRBV13
CASSPWTGATEAFF
>NA|TRBJ1-4|TRBV20-1
CSAGGGKGEKLFF
>NA|TRBJ1-4|TRBV20-1
CSVPDGTGNEKLFF
>few|TRBJ2-7|TRBV18
CASSHDSNYEQYF
>few|TRBJ2-1|TRBV13
CASSPNAGTAYNEQFF
>NA|TRBJ2-3|TRBV12-3/TRBV12-4
CASRAGGPTDTQYF
>NA|TRBJ2-2|TRBV15
CATSGQAFTGELFF
>NA|TRBJ2-4|TRBV25-1
CASSESRWKDIQYF
>NA|TRBJ2-1|TRBV5-1
CASVKAGTASYNEQFF
>NA|TRBJ1-1|TRBV29-1
CSVEIQANTEAFF
>NA|NA|TRBV5-6
CASSFGFNSYEQYF
>NA|TRBJ2-3|TRBV7-9
CASNYRDTSTDTQYF
>NA|TRBJ2-5|TRBV6-1
CASSETGGPFETQYF
>NA|TRBJ2-3|TRBV27
CASSPPRGDTRYF
>NA|TRBJ2-2|TRBV20-1
CSARVGTSRNTGELFF
>few|TRBJ2-5|TRBV10-3
CAISIAGMQETQYF
>few|TRBJ1-2|TRBV20-1
CSARAGHNYGYTF
>NA|TRBJ1-1|TRBV6-1
CASTQSGTEAFF
>once|TRBJ2-1|TRBV20-1
CSGSKRSSYNEQFF
>few|TRBJ2-4|TRBV23-1
CASSQWAFWRGQEDIQYF
>few|TRBJ2-1|TRBV20-1
CSARDPASGGAWEQFF
>NA|TRBJ1-1|TRBV11-2
CASSLVADKLGAFF
>NA|TRBJ2-5|TRBV12-3/TRBV12-4
CASSLTSGVFGEQYF
>NA|TRBJ2-7|TRBV9
CASSVGFASLSYEQYF
>NA|TRBJ2-1|TRBV29-1
CSAGQGGPFNEQFF
>NA|TRBJ1-6|TRBV10-3
CAISEGTGVSPLHF
>few|TRBJ2-7|TRBV7-2
CASSLVPDKYEQYF
>NA|TRBJ2-1|TRBV27
CASSFGLARTYNEQFF
>NA|TRBJ2-1|TRBV20-1
CSARDEHNEQFF
>NA|TRBJ2-4|TRBV24-1
CATSETMGLEQYF
>few|TRBJ2-5|TRBV29-1
CSVEQGRGTQETQYF
>NA|TRBJ1-5|TRBV4-2
CASSQDVAGRFDQPQHF
>once|TRBJ2-5|TRBV5-1
CASSLALAAQETQYF
>few|TRBJ1-5|TRBV12-3/TRBV12-4
CASSSSYQPQHF
>NA|TRBJ2-1|TRBV15
CATSRDLFSGSYNEQFF
>many|TRBJ1-2|TRBV11-2
CASSPGQVDYGYTF
>once|TRBJ1-3|TRBV20-1
CSADRGVSGNTIYF
>few|TRBJ2-6|TRBV27
CASSLTGPLSGANVLTF
>few|TRBJ1-4|TRBV6-6
CAGARSANEKLFF
>many|TRBJ2-7|TRBV4-2
CASSADYLREQYF
>few|TRBJ1-1|TRBV29-1
CSVRRGTEAFF
>few|TRBJ2-1|TRBV15
CATSPRFGEQFF
>few|TRBJ2-4|TRBV27
CASRPRTENLAKNIQYF
>few|TRBJ2-7|TRBV20-1
CSAPSGGVSYEQYF
>NA|TRBJ1-1|TRBV3-1
CASSRRPREAFF
>NA|TRBJ1-6|TRBV11-2
CASSSPGTGGAGYNSPLHF